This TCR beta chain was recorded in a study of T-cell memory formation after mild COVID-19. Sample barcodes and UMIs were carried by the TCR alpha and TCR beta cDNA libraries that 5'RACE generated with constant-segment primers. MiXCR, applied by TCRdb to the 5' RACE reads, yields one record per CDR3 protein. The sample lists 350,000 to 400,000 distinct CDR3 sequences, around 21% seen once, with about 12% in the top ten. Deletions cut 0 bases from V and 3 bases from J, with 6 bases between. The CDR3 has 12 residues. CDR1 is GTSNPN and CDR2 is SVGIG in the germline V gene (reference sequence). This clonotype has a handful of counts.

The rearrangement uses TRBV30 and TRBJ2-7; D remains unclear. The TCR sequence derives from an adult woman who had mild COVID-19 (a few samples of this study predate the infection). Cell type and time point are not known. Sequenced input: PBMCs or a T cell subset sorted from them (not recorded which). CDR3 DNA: TGTGCCTGGAGTGTATTCGGCTACGAGCAGTACTTC. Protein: CAWSVFGYEQYF.